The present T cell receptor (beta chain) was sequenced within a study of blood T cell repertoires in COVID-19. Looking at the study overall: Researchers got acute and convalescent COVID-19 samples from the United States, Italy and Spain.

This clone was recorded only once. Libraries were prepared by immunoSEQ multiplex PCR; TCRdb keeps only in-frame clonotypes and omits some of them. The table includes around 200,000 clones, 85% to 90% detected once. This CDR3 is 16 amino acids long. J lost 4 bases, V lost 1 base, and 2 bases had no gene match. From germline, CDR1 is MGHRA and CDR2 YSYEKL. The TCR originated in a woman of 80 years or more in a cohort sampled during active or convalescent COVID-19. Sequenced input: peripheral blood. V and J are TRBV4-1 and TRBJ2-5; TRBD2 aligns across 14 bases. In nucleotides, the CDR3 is TGCGCCAGCAGCCAAGGACTAGCGGGGGGGATAGAGACCCAGTACTTC. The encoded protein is CASSQGLAGGIETQYF.